The rows below give T cell receptor beta chains drawn from one sample of a study of graft-versus-host responses after intestinal transplantation. Profiling relied on immunoSEQ multiplex PCR, and the TCRdb table lists in-frame clones only, not all of them. The repertoire holds fewer than 70,000 clones, more than 90% seen once, with 6.5% to 7% in the top ten. The sample was bone marrow, taken 700 to 850 days after intestinal transplantation. These receptor sequences come from a human patient who received an intestinal transplant, so some T cells may come from the graft donor. CDR3s include the opening cysteine and the closing phenylalanine or tryptophan. Each record gives: J gene, V gene, D gene, clone size, CDR3 DNA, CDR3 protein. A D gene is named only where the DNA matches it firmly. Clone size is shown for a subset of rows, as once, few, many or a class of expanded clone.

j_gene: TRBJ1-1
v_gene: TRBV7-9
d_gene: -
abundance: -
CDR3nt: TGTGCCAGCAGCTTAGATGTAACTGAAGCTTTCTTT
CDR3aa: CASSLDVTEAFF

j_gene: TRBJ1-2
v_gene: TRBV11-2
d_gene: TRBD1
abundance: -
CDR3nt: TGTGCCAGCAGCGGACGGACAGGGACGCGTGGCTACACCTTC
CDR3aa: CASSGRTGTRGYTF

j_gene: TRBJ2-5
v_gene: TRBV5-4
d_gene: -
abundance: -
CDR3nt: TGTGCCAGCAGGGACGCGGGCGGGGTCCAAGAGACCCAGTACTTC
CDR3aa: CASRDAGGVQETQYF

j_gene: TRBJ1-6
v_gene: TRBV6-1
d_gene: -
abundance: few
CDR3nt: TGTGCCAGCAGTGAAGACAGGGCTTCACCCCTCCACTTT
CDR3aa: CASSEDRASPLHF

j_gene: TRBJ2-3
v_gene: TRBV5-1
d_gene: TRBD2
abundance: -
CDR3nt: TGCGCCAGCAGCTCCCGGGGCAGCGGGAGAGTAGATACGCAGTATTTT
CDR3aa: CASSSRGSGRVDTQYF

j_gene: TRBJ1-1
v_gene: TRBV7-9
d_gene: -
abundance: -
CDR3nt: TGTGCCAGCAGTCGTTACAGGAACACTGAAGCTTTCTTT
CDR3aa: CASSRYRNTEAFF

j_gene: TRBJ2-1
v_gene: TRBV28
d_gene: TRBD2
abundance: few
CDR3nt: TGTGCCAGCAGCACGCCTTCGGGCGGGAGTAGGGAGCAGTTCTTC
CDR3aa: CASSTPSGGSREQFF

j_gene: TRBJ2-7
v_gene: TRBV4-2
d_gene: TRBD1
abundance: -
CDR3nt: TGTGCCAGCAGCCGAAGGACAGGGGGGTACGAGCAGTACTTC
CDR3aa: CASSRRTGGYEQYF

j_gene: TRBJ2-5
v_gene: TRBV10-1
d_gene: TRBD1
abundance: -
CDR3nt: TGCGCCAGCAGTGAAGGGTGGGGGGACAGGGGTGAAGAGACCCAGTACTTC
CDR3aa: CASSEGWGDRGEETQYF

j_gene: TRBJ2-7
v_gene: TRBV7-9
d_gene: -
abundance: once
CDR3nt: TGTGCCAGCAGCTTAAGTCCCTACGAGCAGTACTTC
CDR3aa: CASSLSPYEQYF

j_gene: TRBJ2-7
v_gene: TRBV7-2
d_gene: -
abundance: -
CDR3nt: TGTGCCAGCAGCGTTTCTTTGGGACCTACAAGGATTCAGTACTTC
CDR3aa: CASSVSLGPTRIQYF

j_gene: TRBJ1-5
v_gene: TRBV6-6
d_gene: -
abundance: few
CDR3nt: TGTGCCAGCAGTGCCCTTACAGGGAAGAAAGGCCAGCCCCAGCATTTT
CDR3aa: CASSALTGKKGQPQHF

j_gene: TRBJ2-7
v_gene: TRBV14
d_gene: TRBD2
abundance: -
CDR3nt: TGTGCCAGCAGCCACAATAGCGGGGGGCACGAGCAGTACTTC
CDR3aa: CASSHNSGGHEQYF

j_gene: TRBJ2-6
v_gene: TRBV6-6
d_gene: -
abundance: -
CDR3nt: TGTGCCAGCAGTTACTCAGAGACTGGGGCCAACGTCCTGACTTTC
CDR3aa: CASSYSETGANVLTF

j_gene: TRBJ2-1
v_gene: TRBV9
d_gene: TRBD2
abundance: -
CDR3nt: TGTGCCAGCAGCGTCACTAGCGGAAATGAGCAGTTCTTC
CDR3aa: CASSVTSGNEQFF

j_gene: TRBJ1-5
v_gene: TRBV9
d_gene: TRBD1
abundance: -
CDR3nt: TGTGCCAGCAGGCCCCGCCTGCAGGGGGAGCATTTT
CDR3aa: CASRPRLQGEHF

j_gene: TRBJ2-5
v_gene: TRBV19
d_gene: -
abundance: -
CDR3nt: TGTGCCAGTAGTATGTCAGGGTTACAAGAGACCCAGTACTTC
CDR3aa: CASSMSGLQETQYF

j_gene: TRBJ1-4
v_gene: TRBV5-1
d_gene: -
abundance: -
CDR3nt: TGCGCCAGCAGTGGTTTGGGGAAGAATGAAAAACTGTTTTTT
CDR3aa: CASSGLGKNEKLFF

j_gene: TRBJ2-5
v_gene: TRBV10-3
d_gene: -
abundance: -
CDR3nt: TGTGCCATCAGTGTAAGAGAGACCCAGTACTTC
CDR3aa: CAISVRETQYF

j_gene: TRBJ2-1
v_gene: TRBV13
d_gene: TRBD2
abundance: once
CDR3nt: TGTGCCAGCAGCTCCACTAGCGGGAGTGAAGATGAGCAGTTCTTC
CDR3aa: CASSSTSGSEDEQFF

j_gene: TRBJ2-1
v_gene: TRBV7-6
d_gene: -
abundance: -
CDR3nt: TGTGCCAGCAGCTTAGCCACCTCCTACAATGAGCAGTTCTTC
CDR3aa: CASSLATSYNEQFF

j_gene: TRBJ1-2
v_gene: TRBV12-2
d_gene: -
abundance: -
CDR3nt: TGTGCAAGTCGCTTAGTGCGACCCTCCTATGGCTACACCTTC
CDR3aa: CASRLVRPSYGYTF

j_gene: TRBJ1-4
v_gene: TRBV11-2
d_gene: -
abundance: -
CDR3nt: TGTGCCAGCAGCTTTCTACAGATCCCTCAGCGGGGTGAAAAACTGTTTTTT
CDR3aa: CASSFLQIPQRGEKLFF

j_gene: TRBJ2-1
v_gene: TRBV7-9
d_gene: -
abundance: few
CDR3nt: TGTGCCAGCAGCTTAGTTGGCAGGGTACAGTTCTTC
CDR3aa: CASSLVGRVQFF

j_gene: TRBJ2-1
v_gene: TRBV9
d_gene: TRBD2
abundance: once
CDR3nt: TGTGCCAGCAGCGATAGCGGGAGGACCTCCTACAATGAGCAGTTCTTC
CDR3aa: CASSDSGRTSYNEQFF

j_gene: TRBJ2-7
v_gene: TRBV19
d_gene: TRBD1
abundance: -
CDR3nt: TGTGCCAGTAGTATTTACAGGGGAAACTACGAGCAGTACTTC
CDR3aa: CASSIYRGNYEQYF

j_gene: TRBJ2-7
v_gene: TRBV7-9
d_gene: -
abundance: -
CDR3nt: TGTGCCAGCAGCTTAGTGGGGGAAGGGGACCACGAGCAGTACTTC
CDR3aa: CASSLVGEGDHEQYF

j_gene: TRBJ2-5
v_gene: TRBV7-9
d_gene: TRBD2
abundance: -
CDR3nt: TGTGCCAGCAGCACAGCTACCCTAGCGGGGATAAAGAAAGAGACCCAGTACTTC
CDR3aa: CASSTATLAGIKKETQYF

j_gene: TRBJ2-1
v_gene: TRBV10-1
d_gene: TRBD1
abundance: -
CDR3nt: TGCGCCAGCAGTGAGAACACCGGGACAGGGGCCGAGCAGTTCTTC
CDR3aa: CASSENTGTGAEQFF

j_gene: TRBJ2-7
v_gene: TRBV27
d_gene: -
abundance: -
CDR3nt: TGTGCCAGCAGTTTAACTGGAGCCCCCTACGAGCAGTACTTC
CDR3aa: CASSLTGAPYEQYF

j_gene: TRBJ1-3
v_gene: TRBV28
d_gene: -
abundance: once
CDR3nt: TGTGCCAGCAGTTTACCACGGGGGCAGGGAAACACCATATATTTT
CDR3aa: CASSLPRGQGNTIYF

j_gene: TRBJ2-1
v_gene: TRBV19
d_gene: TRBD2
abundance: -
CDR3nt: TGTGCCAGTAGTCCTCGGACTAGCGGAAACAATGAGCAGTTCTTC
CDR3aa: CASSPRTSGNNEQFF

j_gene: TRBJ2-5
v_gene: TRBV19
d_gene: -
abundance: -
CDR3nt: TGTGCCAGTAGTATAGTAGCCCAAGAGACCCAGTACTTC
CDR3aa: CASSIVAQETQYF

j_gene: TRBJ1-1
v_gene: TRBV20-1
d_gene: -
abundance: -
CDR3nt: TGCAGTGCTAGCGATGGGATTGAAGCTTTCTTT
CDR3aa: CSASDGIEAFF

j_gene: TRBJ2-2
v_gene: TRBV7-3
d_gene: -
abundance: -
CDR3nt: TGTGCCAGCAGCTTGACGACGAACACCGGGGAGCTGTTTTTT
CDR3aa: CASSLTTNTGELFF

j_gene: TRBJ2-5
v_gene: TRBV27
d_gene: -
abundance: -
CDR3nt: TGTGCCAGCGGAAGAGAGACCCAGTACTTC
CDR3aa: CASGRETQYF

j_gene: TRBJ1-4
v_gene: TRBV7-2
d_gene: -
abundance: -
CDR3nt: TGTGCCAGCAGCGCGGGGGGTGGCGAAAAACTGTTTTTT
CDR3aa: CASSAGGGEKLFF

j_gene: TRBJ1-1
v_gene: TRBV6-5
d_gene: -
abundance: -
CDR3nt: TGTGCCAGCCGTCTGAGAAGAGTGAACACTGAAGCTTTCTTT
CDR3aa: CASRLRRVNTEAFF

j_gene: TRBJ2-2
v_gene: TRBV9
d_gene: TRBD2
abundance: -
CDR3nt: TGTGCCAGCAGCGGAAGGACTAGCGAAATTACCGGGGAGCTGTTTTTT
CDR3aa: CASSGRTSEITGELFF

j_gene: TRBJ2-1
v_gene: TRBV28
d_gene: -
abundance: -
CDR3nt: TGTGCCAGCACCCCGACACAGAATGAGCAGTTCTTC
CDR3aa: CASTPTQNEQFF

j_gene: TRBJ1-1
v_gene: TRBV7-9
d_gene: -
abundance: -
CDR3nt: TGTGCCAGCAGCTTGGTTGTCAGGGGTGAGGTTGAAGCTTTCTTT
CDR3aa: CASSLVVRGEVEAFF

j_gene: TRBJ2-3
v_gene: TRBV6-5
d_gene: -
abundance: -
CDR3nt: TGTGCCAGCAGTTACCTGGGGGCCCCCACAGATACGCAGTATTTT
CDR3aa: CASSYLGAPTDTQYF

j_gene: TRBJ2-3
v_gene: TRBV6-7
d_gene: -
abundance: -
CDR3nt: TGTGCCAGCAGCCGCCGAGATACGCAGTATTTT
CDR3aa: CASSRRDTQYF

j_gene: TRBJ2-2
v_gene: TRBV5-6
d_gene: -
abundance: -
CDR3nt: TGTGGCAGCAGGACCGGGGAGCTGTTTTTT
CDR3aa: CGSRTGELFF

j_gene: TRBJ1-6
v_gene: TRBV11-1
d_gene: -
abundance: -
CDR3nt: TGTGCCAGCAGCTCCTCCGGGAGTAGCTCCTATAATTCACCCCTCCACTTT
CDR3aa: CASSSSGSSSYNSPLHF

j_gene: TRBJ2-2
v_gene: TRBV27
d_gene: TRBD1
abundance: -
CDR3nt: TGTGCCAGCAGCACAATTGGGACAGCCGGGGAGCTGTTTTTT
CDR3aa: CASSTIGTAGELFF

j_gene: TRBJ2-1
v_gene: TRBV2
d_gene: TRBD1
abundance: -
CDR3nt: TGTGCCAGCAGTCCGGGACAGATGATGGAGCAGTTCTTC
CDR3aa: CASSPGQMMEQFF

j_gene: TRBJ1-2
v_gene: TRBV18
d_gene: -
abundance: -
CDR3nt: TGTGCCAGCTCACCAGCGACAGGCCGAAATGGCTACACCTTC
CDR3aa: CASSPATGRNGYTF

j_gene: TRBJ2-1
v_gene: TRBV7-3
d_gene: TRBD2
abundance: once
CDR3nt: TGTGCCAGCAGCTCCGCGGGAGGTAATGAGCAGTTCTTC
CDR3aa: CASSSAGGNEQFF

j_gene: TRBJ1-4
v_gene: TRBV6-1
d_gene: TRBD1
abundance: -
CDR3nt: TGTGCCAGCATCTTATGGACAGGGGCTAATGAAAAACTGTTTTTT
CDR3aa: CASILWTGANEKLFF

j_gene: TRBJ2-7
v_gene: TRBV7-4
d_gene: -
abundance: -
CDR3nt: TGTGCCAGCAGCCTTGGGACCGCCGGACCCTCCTACGAGCAGTACTTC
CDR3aa: CASSLGTAGPSYEQYF

j_gene: TRBJ2-5
v_gene: TRBV11-2
d_gene: -
abundance: -
CDR3nt: TGTGCCAGCAGCCATGTTACCCCCCAAGAGACCCAGTACTTC
CDR3aa: CASSHVTPQETQYF

j_gene: TRBJ2-1
v_gene: TRBV5-4
d_gene: -
abundance: -
CDR3nt: TGTGCCAGCAGCTTGGCGTCACTACGTTCGGGTGAGCAGTTCTTC
CDR3aa: CASSLASLRSGEQFF